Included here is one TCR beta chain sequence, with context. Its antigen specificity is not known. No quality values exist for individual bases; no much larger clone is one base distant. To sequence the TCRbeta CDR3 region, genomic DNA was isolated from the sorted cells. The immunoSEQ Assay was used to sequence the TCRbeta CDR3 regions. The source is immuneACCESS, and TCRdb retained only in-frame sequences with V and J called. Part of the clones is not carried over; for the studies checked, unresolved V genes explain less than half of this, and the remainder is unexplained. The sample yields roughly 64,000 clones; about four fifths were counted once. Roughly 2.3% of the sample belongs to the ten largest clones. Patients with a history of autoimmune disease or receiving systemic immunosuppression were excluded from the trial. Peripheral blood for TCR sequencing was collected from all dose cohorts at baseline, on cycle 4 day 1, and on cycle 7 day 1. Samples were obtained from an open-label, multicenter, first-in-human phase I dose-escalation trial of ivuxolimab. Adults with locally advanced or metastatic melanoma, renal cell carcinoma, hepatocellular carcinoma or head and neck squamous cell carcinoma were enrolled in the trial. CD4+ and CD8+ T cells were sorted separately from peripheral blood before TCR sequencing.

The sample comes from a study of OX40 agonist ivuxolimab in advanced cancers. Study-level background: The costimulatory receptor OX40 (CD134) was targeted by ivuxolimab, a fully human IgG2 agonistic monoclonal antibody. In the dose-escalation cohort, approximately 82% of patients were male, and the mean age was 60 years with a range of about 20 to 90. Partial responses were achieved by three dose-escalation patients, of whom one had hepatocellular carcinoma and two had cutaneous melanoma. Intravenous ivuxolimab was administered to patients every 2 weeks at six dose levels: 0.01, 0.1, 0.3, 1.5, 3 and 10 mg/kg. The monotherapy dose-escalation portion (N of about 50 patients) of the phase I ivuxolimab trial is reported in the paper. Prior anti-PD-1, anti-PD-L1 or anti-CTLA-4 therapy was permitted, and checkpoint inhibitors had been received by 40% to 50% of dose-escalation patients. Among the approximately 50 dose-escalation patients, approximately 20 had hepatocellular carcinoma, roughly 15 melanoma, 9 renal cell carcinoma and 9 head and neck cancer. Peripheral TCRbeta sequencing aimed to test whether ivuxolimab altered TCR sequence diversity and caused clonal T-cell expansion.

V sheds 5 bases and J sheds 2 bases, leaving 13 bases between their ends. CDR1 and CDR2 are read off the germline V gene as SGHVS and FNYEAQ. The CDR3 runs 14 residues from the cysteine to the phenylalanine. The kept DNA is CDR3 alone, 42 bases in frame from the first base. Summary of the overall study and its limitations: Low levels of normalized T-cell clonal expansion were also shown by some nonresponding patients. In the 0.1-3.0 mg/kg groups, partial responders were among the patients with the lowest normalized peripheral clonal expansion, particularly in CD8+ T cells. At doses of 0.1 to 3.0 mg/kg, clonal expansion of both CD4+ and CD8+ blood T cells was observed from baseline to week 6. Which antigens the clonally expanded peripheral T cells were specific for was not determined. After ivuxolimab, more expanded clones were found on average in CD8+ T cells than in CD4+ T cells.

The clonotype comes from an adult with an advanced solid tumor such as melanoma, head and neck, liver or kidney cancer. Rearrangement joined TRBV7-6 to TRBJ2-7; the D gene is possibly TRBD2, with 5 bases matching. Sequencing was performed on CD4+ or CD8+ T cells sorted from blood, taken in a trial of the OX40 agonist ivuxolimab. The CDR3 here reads CASSPRGLPYEQYF. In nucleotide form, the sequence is TGTGCCAGCAGCCCTAGAGGGCTCCCCTACGAGCAGTACTTC.